This is a list of T cell receptor beta chains from one sample in a study of blood T cell repertoires in COVID-19. The assay was immunoSEQ multiplex PCR, and TCRdb's table has in-frame clones only and misses some. The sample carries more than 95,000 clones, about nine tenths recorded once. Sequencing was performed on peripheral blood. The receptors were gathered from a man aged 50-60 years with acute or convalescent COVID-19. The CDR3 runs from the conserved cysteine through the conserved F or W. A D gene is named only where the DNA matches it firmly.

>TRBJ1-2|13|TRBD1|TRBV3-1/TRBV3-2
CASRHDRASGYTF
>TRBJ2-7|14|TRBD2|TRBV19
CASSAGVFSYEQYF
>TRBJ2-7|12|NA|TRBV11-2
CASSFGSSEQYF
>TRBJ2-1|19|TRBD2|TRBV5-1
CASSSKGLAGGPFRNEQFF
>TRBJ1-2|14|NA|TRBV28
CASCRRGRGHGYTF
>TRBJ2-7|17|TRBD2|TRBV4-2
CASSQGLAGPSSYEQYF
>TRBJ1-5|15|TRBD1|TRBV7-8
CASSLDRGFAQPQHF
>TRBJ1-6|17|TRBD1|TRBV30
CAWSVQGAWGYNSPLHF
>TRBJ2-3|13|NA|TRBV30
CAWSRRATDTQYF
>TRBJ1-2|14|NA|TRBV10-2
CASSESGGGGGYTF